This T cell receptor (beta chain) stems from a study of radiotherapy plus CTLA-4 blockade in lung cancer. This CDR3 is built from 14 residues. The germline CDR1 and CDR2 sequences are MNHNY and SVGAGI (reference sequence). V lost 5 bases to trimming and J lost 3 bases, with 13 bases between them. Generated by immunoSEQ multiplex PCR, the TCRdb table keeps only in-frame clones and is missing some. The sample shows 40,000 to 50,000 clones, roughly 75% of them seen only once. The specimen was peripheral blood, collected from a patient treated with radiotherapy plus ipilimumab. V gene TRBV6-6 combines with J gene TRBJ1-1, with D maybe TRBD1 (6 bases). The receptor's source is a human donor with non-small cell lung cancer who had stable disease on radiotherapy plus ipilimumab. The CDR3 nucleotides read TGTGCCAGCAGTAAGAAACAGGGTTACACTGAAGCTTTCTTT. Its translation is CASSKKQGYTEAFF.